The 22 T cell receptor beta chains below were found in one sample sequenced in a study of shared clonotypes between healthy human individuals. The method was immunoSEQ multiplex PCR; TCRdb's version includes in-frame clones alone and lacks a portion of them. The sample contains a few million clones, approximately 94% of which appear only once. Specimen: naive CD4+ T cells sorted from blood. Subset meaning: CD45RA+ positively selected. The receptors come from a man between 18 and 29 years old in good health.

The chain couples TRBV7-9 to TRBJ2-7; 9 bases fit TRBD1. Germline lookup yields CDR1 SEHNR and CDR2 FQNEAQ (reference sequence). This CDR3 is 14 amino acids long. The V segment lost 3 bases and the J segment 5 bases; nucleotides outside the gene matches: 5. The CDR3 sequence is CASSLGTGNNEQYF. The CDR3 DNA follows: TGTGCCAGCAGCTTGGGGACAGGGAACAACGAGCAGTACTTC.

The chain uses TRBV5-1 and TRBJ2-7; TRBD2 might be the D (5 bases). The V end was cut by 0 bases, the J end by 4 bases, with 17 bases between. The germline gives CDR1 SGHRS, CDR2 YFSETQ. The CDR3 sequence is 16 residues long. The CDR3 sequence is CASSLGLSGSVYEQYF. CDR3 sequence (DNA): TGCGCCAGCAGCTTGGGACTCAGTGGTAGCGTTTACGAGCAGTACTTC.

This chain joins TRBV18 and TRBJ1-1, with D tentatively TRBD1 (5 bases). V dropped 1 base and J dropped 0 bases, with 9 bases sitting between them. From germline, CDR1 is KGHSH and CDR2 LQKENI. This CDR3 comprises 15 residues. This CDR3 reads CASSPQTVMNTEAFF. The CDR3 DNA is TGTGCCAGCTCACCACAGACAGTCATGAACACTGAAGCTTTCTTT.

The chain carries TRBV29-1 and TRBJ2-3; D gene uncertain. Germline CDR1 is SQVTM and CDR2 is ANQGSEA. V dropped 1 base and J dropped 2 bases, with 4 bases sitting between them. CDR3 length: 12 amino acids. CDR3 in DNA: TGCAGCGTTGAAGGGGACACAGATACGCAGTATTTT. It encodes CSVEGDTDTQYF.

This clone is a singleton in its sample. J is TRBJ1-4 and V is TRBV6-1; tentative D call: TRBD1 (6 bases). Germline loops: CDR1 MNHNS, CDR2 SASEGT. The V end was cut by 4 bases, the J end by 3 bases, with 15 bases between. The CDR3 has 16 residues. CDR3 in DNA: TGTGCCAGCAGTGCCCAGGGGCCCGGGGCTAATGAAAAACTGTTTTTT. It translates to CASSAQGPGANEKLFF.

This clone was found once. The rearrangement links TRBV18 to TRBJ1-2; 7 positions match TRBD1. The trim removed 3 bases at V and 5 bases at J, leaving 9 bases unmatched. The CDR3 is 15 amino acids. In germline, CDR1 is KGHSH, CDR2 LQKENI. CDR3: CASSPAGYRGYGYTF. CDR3 nucleotide sequence: TGTGCCAGCTCACCGGCGGGATACAGGGGATATGGCTACACCTTC.

Remarks on this clone: One junction end does not reproduce the germline sequence, and a read error may be involved. CDR3 in amino acids: CVGGRANTEAFF. In nucleotides, the CDR3 is TGCGTAGGGGGCAGGGCGAACACTGAAGCTTTCTTT. This sequence joins TRBV7-9 and TRBJ1-1; TRBD1 aligns across 7 bases. This CDR3 contains 12 residues. Looked up from germline, CDR1 is SEHNR and CDR2 is FQNEAQ (reference sequence).

V gene TRBV7-9 combines with J gene TRBJ2-2, with a possible D match to TRBD2 (7 bases). Germline CDR1 reads SEHNR; CDR2 reads FQNEAQ (reference sequence). CDR3 length: 16 amino acids. Trimming removed 5 bases at V and 5 bases at J, with 18 bases between. The chain's CDR3 is CASSSLGGLRTGELFF. CDR3 nucleotide sequence: TGTGCCAGCAGCAGCCTCGGGGGGCTGAGAACCGGGGAGCTGTTTTTT.

The rearrangement links TRBV7-9 to TRBJ2-7, with 8 bases fitting TRBD2. The CDR3 has 14 amino acids. Trimming at V came to 6 bases and at J to 3 bases, leaving 7 bases not matched to a gene. CDR1 is SEHNR and CDR2 is FQNEAQ in the germline V gene (reference sequence). CDR3 protein: CASRRGTSNYEQYF. The DNA for the CDR3 is TGTGCCAGCAGGCGCGGGACTAGTAACTACGAGCAGTACTTC.

There are a few counts of this clone. This sequence joins TRBV7-2 and TRBJ2-3; TRBD2 matches 8 bases. The CDR3 is 14 amino acids. In germline, CDR1 is SGHTA, CDR2 FQGNSA. The V segment lost 4 bases and the J segment 4 bases; nucleotides outside the gene matches: 4. CDR3 loop: CASSSGLASDTQYF. CDR3 coding DNA: TGTGCCAGCAGCTCAGGACTAGCCTCAGATACGCAGTATTTT.

This clone appeared a few times. The same CDR3 also results from other DNA sequences found in this sample. The chain has TRBV19 and TRBJ1-5; D is ambiguous. Germline assignment: CDR1 LNHDA and CDR2 SQIVND (reference sequence). This CDR3 contains 13 residues. V was trimmed by 1 base and J by 7 bases, leaving 8 bases between them. Written as DNA, the CDR3 is TGTGCCAGTAGTATAGTGGAAGGACAGCCCCAGCATTTT. Translated: CASSIVEGQPQHF. Full variable domain (remainder filled in from reference TRBV19 and TRBJ1-5): DGGITQSPKYLFRKEGQNVTLSCEQNLNHDAMYWYRQDPGQGLRLIYYSQIVNDFQKGDIAEGYSVSREKKESFPLTVTSAQKNPTAFYLCASSIVEGQPQHFGDGTRLSIL.

The chain employs TRBV5-1 and TRBJ2-5, with D perhaps given as TRBD1 or TRBD2 (5 bases each). V was shortened by 1 base and J by 4 bases, with 11 bases between the two germline ends. CDR3 size: 14 residues. CDR1 SGHRS and CDR2 YFSETQ come from the germline V gene. The CDR3 DNA sequence: TGCGCCAGCAGCTTGCCCCAGGGACGAGAGACCCAGTACTTC. Translated: CASSLPQGRETQYF.

The chain joins TRBV20-1 to TRBJ1-2; D is perhaps TRBD1 (5 bases). The CDR3 is 11 amino acids. The V end was cut by 3 bases, the J end by 6 bases, with 8 bases between. The germline V gene encodes CDR1 DFQATT and CDR2 SNEGSKA (reference sequence). In DNA, the CDR3 is TGCAGTGCTAGCCGCAGGGATGGCTACACCTTC. Protein sequence: CSASRRDGYTF.

The chain couples TRBV28 to TRBJ2-2; 7 bases map to TRBD1. This CDR3 has 13 residues. J was trimmed by 5 bases and V by 5 bases; bases with no gene match: 2. In germline, CDR1 is MDHEN, CDR2 SYDVKM. The CDR3 DNA follows: TGTGCCAGCAGTCGACAGGGAACCGGGGAGCTGTTTTTT. Its protein product is CASSRQGTGELFF. The full variable domain, rest sourced from reference TRBV28 and TRBJ2-2, is DVKVTQSSRYLVKRTGEKVFLECVQDMDHENMFWYRQDPGLGLRLIYFSYDVKMKEKGDIPEGYSVSREKKERFSLILESASTNQTSMYLCASSRQGTGELFFGEGSRLTVL.

This chain connects TRBV6-5 to TRBJ2-2; tentative D call: TRBD1 (5 bases). The CDR3 extends over 15 amino acids. V dropped 0 bases and J dropped 6 bases, with 11 bases sitting between them. Germline V lookup: CDR1 MNHEY, CDR2 SVGAGI. CDR3 in amino acids: CASSYSGRESGELFF. In DNA form, the CDR3 reads TGTGCCAGCAGTTACTCGGGCAGGGAATCCGGGGAGCTGTTTTTT.

The chain has TRBV28 and TRBJ2-7; tentatively, D is TRBD2 (6 bases). The CDR3 spans 15 residues. V gave up 1 base and J gave up 2 bases, with 12 bases separating them. Germline CDR1 MDHEN, CDR2 SYDVKM. The CDR3 region is CASSLSGTPPYEQYF. In DNA, the CDR3 is TGTGCCAGCAGTTTATCCGGGACTCCTCCCTACGAGCAGTACTTC.

The V call is TRBV10-3, the J call TRBJ2-6; D tentatively fits TRBD1 or TRBD2 (5 bases each). V was trimmed by 6 bases and J by 2 bases, leaving 8 bases between them. The germline gives CDR1 ENHRY, CDR2 SYGVKD. This CDR3 is 14 amino acids long. The CDR3 DNA reads TGTGCCATCAGCGGGGCGCCTGGGGCCAACGTCCTGACTTTC. This gives the protein CAISGAPGANVLTF.

The chain combines TRBV6-5 with TRBJ2-1, with TRBD1 identical over 8 bases. V shed 6 bases, J shed 5 bases, and the junction held 3 bases outside the gene matches. The CDR3 extends over 13 amino acids. The germline CDR1 and CDR2 sequences are MNHEY and SVGAGI. CDR3 DNA sequence: TGTGCCAGCAGCAGGGGGCGTCACAATGAGCAGTTCTTC. It yields the protein CASSRGRHNEQFF.

Concerning this clone: Other DNA sequences in the sample encode the same CDR3. This rearrangement joins TRBV9 to TRBJ2-7; TRBD1 matches at 10 bases. V shed 3 bases, J shed 3 bases, and the junction held 3 bases outside the gene matches. This CDR3 contains 14 residues. Germline assignment: CDR1 SGDLS and CDR2 YYNGEE. CDR3 residues: CASSAGTGDYEQYF. The CDR3 bases are TGTGCCAGCAGCGCCGGGACAGGGGACTACGAGCAGTACTTC.

The gene calls are TRBV5-4 and TRBJ2-3; perhaps TRBD1 as D (6 bases). Germline V lookup: CDR1 SGHNT, CDR2 YYREEE (reference sequence). There are 17 residues in the CDR3. V lost 0 bases and J 0 bases, leaving 14 bases between the germline ends. The CDR3 DNA is TGTGCCAGCAGCTTGGGGACAGCCCTGCCTAGCACAGATACGCAGTATTTT. This gives the protein CASSLGTALPSTDTQYF.

This chain links TRBV10-3 with TRBJ2-7, with a possible D match to TRBD1 (5 bases). CDR3 size: 14 residues. V was shortened by 0 bases and J by 6 bases, with 12 bases between the two germline ends. CDR1 and CDR2 (germline): ENHRY, SYGVKD. CDR3 sequence (DNA): TGTGCCATCAGTGAGTCTAGTGGGGCTAGCGAGCAGTACTTC. Translation: CAISESSGASEQYF.

A single count supports this clone. The chain carries TRBV5-1 and TRBJ2-5; weak D call: TRBD1 (6 bases). The CDR3 is 15 residues long. CDR1 is SGHRS and CDR2 is YFSETQ in the germline V gene. With 2 bases removed from V and 3 bases from J, the gap between germline ends came to 14 bases. The CDR3 DNA sequence: TGCGCCAGCAGCTTAGGGGGTGGTGGAGAAGAGACCCAGTACTTC. It codes for CASSLGGGGEETQYF.